The 9 T cell receptor beta chains given below trace back to one sample, sequenced in a study of monozygotic twins with cystic fibrosis. TCRdb keeps only in-frame clones here, not all; method: immunoSEQ multiplex PCR. The table lists just over 14,000 clones, 70% to 90% of them singletons. Sequenced sample: blood. The receptors here all came from a boy aged 10-17 years with cystic fibrosis.

V usage is TRBV4-1 and J usage is TRBJ2-7, with TRBD2 identical over 13 bases. The CDR3 is made up of 16 amino acids. CDR1 and CDR2 from the germline V gene are MGHRA and YSYEKL. V was clipped by 2 bases and J by 4 bases; unmatched bases: 5. The CDR3 region has the DNA TGCGCCAGCAGCCAATTAGGACTAGCGGGAGTTTACGAGCAGTACTTC. It translates to CASSQLGLAGVYEQYF.

In this sample, this clone turned up once. V usage is TRBV2 and J usage is TRBJ1-2, with D unclear. This CDR3 is built from 10 residues. Trimming left V 9 bases short and J 6 bases short, with 8 bases between. Germline V CDR1 and CDR2: SNHLY, FYNNEI. CDR3: CARGRNGYTF. DNA of the CDR3: TGTGCCAGAGGGAGGAATGGCTACACCTTC.

The rearrangement uses TRBV11-2 and TRBJ2-3, with D uncertain. The CDR3 sequence is 14 residues long. V lost 2 bases, J lost 2 bases, and 8 bases lay in between. The germline gives CDR1 SGHAT, CDR2 FQNNGV. The CDR3 sequence is CASSLSQLTDTQYF. CDR3 DNA sequence: TGTGCCAGCAGCTTATCTCAGCTCACAGATACGCAGTATTTT.

This clone showed up just once. The chain links TRBV5-6 to TRBJ1-5; a possible D gene is TRBD1 (5 bases). Germline assignment: CDR1 SGHDT and CDR2 YYEEEE. The CDR3 is made up of 15 amino acids. V dropped 3 bases and J dropped 2 bases, with 12 bases sitting between them. The CDR3 DNA is TGTGCCAGCAGCTACCAGGGAAGGGGCAATCAGCCCCAGCATTTT. Amino acid sequence: CASSYQGRGNQPQHF.

This chain joins TRBV28 and TRBJ2-1, with a weak D call TRBD1 (5 bases). The CDR3 loop spans 14 amino acids. Germline V lookup: CDR1 MDHEN, CDR2 SYDVKM. V was shortened by 5 bases and J by 6 bases, with 14 bases between the two germline ends. The DNA of the CDR3 is TGTGCCAGCAGTCCAGGGTTAAACGGCAATGAGCAGTTCTTC. Translated: CASSPGLNGNEQFF.

The gene calls are TRBV29-1 and TRBJ2-7; 8 nucleotides match TRBD2. CDR1 SQVTM and CDR2 ANQGSEA come from the germline V gene. Trimming at V came to 3 bases and at J to 9 bases, leaving 7 bases not matched to a gene. The CDR3 consists of 12 residues. CDR3 sequence: CSVDLVAGTQYF. The DNA for the CDR3 is TGCAGCGTTGATTTGGTAGCGGGGACGCAGTACTTC.

The V gene is TRBV2, the J gene TRBJ1-4; 7 nucleotides agree with TRBD1. The V and J ends lost 4 bases and 0 bases, in that order; junction bases with no gene match: 2. CDR3 length: 15 residues. Germline loops: CDR1 SNHLY, CDR2 FYNNEI. CDR3 coding DNA: TGTGCCAGCAGTGCCCAGGGGGCAACTAATGAAAAACTGTTTTTT. It specifies CASSAQGATNEKLFF.

The chain uses TRBV10-3 and TRBJ2-7, with 9 bases fitting TRBD2. The germline V gene has CDR1 ENHRY and CDR2 SYGVKD. Germline trimming cut 6 bases from V and 1 base from J; bases unmatched to any gene: 10. CDR3 size: 16 residues. As DNA, the CDR3 is TGTGCCATCAGAACCTCGACTAGCGGCCTATCCTACGAGCAGTACTTC. The encoded protein is CAIRTSTSGLSYEQYF.

This clone was seen a single time. V is TRBV9 and J is TRBJ1-2; D possibly corresponds to TRBD1 (6 bases). V shed 0 bases and J shed 0 bases, with 12 bases lying between them. Looked up from germline, CDR1 is SGDLS and CDR2 is YYNGEE. CDR3 length: 16 residues. CDR3 loop: CASSVGGQQTNYGYTF. The CDR3 coding sequence is TGTGCCAGCAGCGTAGGCGGACAGCAAACTAACTATGGCTACACCTTC.